This passage covers 19 T cell receptor beta chains from one sample sequenced in a study of T cell repertoires in cytomegalovirus infection. MiXCR, run by TCRdb on the reads, gives a single entry per CDR3 protein. The repertoire holds 20,000 to 25,000 distinct CDR3 sequences, with over 40% as singletons. No antigen has been identified for these receptors. Sequencing was performed on CD8+ T cells from cultured PBMCs, taken from culture after CMV antigen stimulation. The receptors shown here come from a human donor in good health (CMV status not recorded). Some clones in this sample may be carry-over from other donors' samples.

This clonotype appeared a few times. The chain has TRBV20-1 and TRBJ1-3; no reliable D call. The CDR3 sequence is 12 residues long. Germline lookup yields CDR1 DFQATT and CDR2 SNEGSKA (reference sequence). The CDR3 region is CSIPTDGNTIYF. The CDR3 DNA follows: TGCAGCATTCCGACGGATGGAAACACCATATATTTT.

CDR3 DNA: TGTGCCAGCATGGCAGGGGGCTACGAGCAGTACTTC. This sequence encodes CASMAGGYEQYF. The V gene is TRBV12-3 or TRBV12-4, the J gene TRBJ2-7; TRBD1 matches at 7 bases. This CDR3 has 12 residues. After removal of 7 bases from V and 3 bases from J, the junction contained 3 bases not matched to a gene.

Points on this clonotype: Mismatch with germline at one junction end may stem from a read error. The chain links TRBV5-5 to TRBJ2-7, with unresolved D. Germline-derived CDR1 and CDR2 are SGHKS and YYEKEE (reference sequence). The CDR3 length is 14 residues. The DNA for the CDR3 is TGTGCCAGCAGGTTGGATGAATGGAACTACGAGCAGTACTTC. Protein: CASRLDEWNYEQYF.

The chain is built from TRBV6-2 or TRBV6-3 and TRBJ1-2; 9 bases agree with TRBD1. V lost 2 bases to trimming and J lost 4 bases; unmatched junction nucleotides: 14. This CDR3 region has 18 residues. CDR1 and CDR2 from the germline V gene are MNHEY and SVGEGT. The CDR3: CASSYDGQGRSTIYGYTF. Written as DNA, the CDR3 is TGTGCCAGCAGTTACGACGGACAGGGGCGCTCTACGATCTATGGCTACACCTTC.

The rearrangement joins TRBV11-3 to TRBJ1-2, with 8 bases identical to TRBD1. V gave up 5 bases and J gave up 5 bases; unmatched junction bases: 7. Germline V lookup: CDR1 SGHNT, CDR2 YENEEA. This CDR3 comprises 14 residues. In DNA, the CDR3 is TGTGCCAGCAGCCAAAGACAGGGGCGATATGGCTACACCTTC. Translating gives CASSQRQGRYGYTF.

Note on this clonotype: The junction departs from the called germline gene at one end, perhaps through a read error. This chain links TRBV12-3 or TRBV12-4 with TRBJ2-1; D may be TRBD2 (5 bases). The CDR3 has 13 residues. CDR3 loop: CVSSNGVYNEQFF. The CDR3 nucleotides read TGTGTCAGCAGTAACGGGGTGTACAATGAGCAGTTCTTC.

CDR3 amino acids: CASSHSPPGQRVSSNYGYTF. CDR3 bases: TGTGCCAGCAGCCACTCTCCCCCGGGACAGCGAGTGTCATCTAACTATGGCTACACCTTC. The chain couples TRBV14 to TRBJ1-2; 7 bases line up with TRBD1. V lost 3 bases, J lost 0 bases, and 19 bases stayed unmatched. Germline V gene data show CDR1 as SGHDN and CDR2 as FVKESK. CDR3 length: 20 amino acids.

The V and J genes are TRBV7-6 and TRBJ2-1; D may be TRBD2 (6 bases). CDR3 length: 13 residues. CDR1 and CDR2 from the germline V gene are SGHVS and FNYEAQ. V was clipped by 0 bases and J by 6 bases, with 6 bases between them. In DNA, the CDR3 is TGTGCCAGCAGCTTAGCGGAGGGCAATGAGCAGTTCTTC. It encodes CASSLAEGNEQFF. The whole variable domain, remainder taken from reference TRBV7-6 and TRBJ2-1, is GAGVSQSPRYKVTKRGQDVALRCDPISGHVSLYWYRQALGQGPEFLTYFNYEAQQDKSGLPNDRFSAERPEGSISTLTIQRTEQRDSAMYRCASSLAEGNEQFFGPGTRLTVL.

There are many counts of this clonotype. The chain carries TRBV7-9 and TRBJ2-7; 8 nucleotides align to TRBD2. Germline values: CDR1 SEHNR, CDR2 FQNEAQ (reference sequence). The length of the CDR3 is 15 residues. V lost 4 bases to trimming and J lost 4 bases; unmatched junction nucleotides: 9. The chain's CDR3 is CASSSSGRVIYEQYF. The CDR3, as DNA: TGTGCCAGCAGCTCCAGCGGGAGAGTTATTTACGAGCAGTACTTC.

The chain is built from TRBV6-1 and TRBJ2-2, with D maybe TRBD2 (5 bases). CDR3 length: 15 amino acids. The germline V gene has CDR1 MNHNS and CDR2 SASEGT. V dropped 10 bases and J dropped 2 bases, with 17 bases sitting between them. The CDR3 bases are TGTGCCACCCCGTGGTCGGGGTCCAACACCGGGGAGCTGTTTTTT. Its protein is CATPWSGSNTGELFF.

This clonotype came up a few times. This chain joins TRBV7-6 and TRBJ1-1; possible D gene TRBD1, 6 bases. Deletions cut 0 bases from V and 2 bases from J, with 10 bases between. Germline CDR1 is SGHVS and CDR2 is FNYEAQ. CDR3 length: 15 amino acids. This CDR3 reads CASSLAPGGNTEAFF. The CDR3 coding sequence is TGTGCCAGCAGCTTAGCGCCGGGGGGCAACACTGAAGCTTTCTTT.

This clonotype was counted a few times. The J gene is TRBJ2-1, the V gene TRBV7-6; 10 positions agree with TRBD1. CDR3 length: 14 amino acids. Germline trimming cut 5 bases from V and 8 bases from J; bases unmatched to any gene: 6. Germline assignment: CDR1 SGHVS and CDR2 FNYEAQ. This CDR3 reads CASSHRQGADEQFF. DNA of the CDR3: TGTGCCAGCAGCCATCGACAGGGGGCCGATGAGCAGTTCTTC.

As regards this clonotype: Germline and junction disagree at one end, which may indicate a read error. V is TRBV7-6 and J is TRBJ2-5; 11 bases are shared with TRBD2. CDR3 length equals 15 residues. The germline V gene has CDR1 SGHVS and CDR2 FNYEAQ. CDR3 nucleotide sequence: TGTGCTAGCAGCCCCAATAGCGGGAGGGAGGAGACCCAGTACTTC. Protein product: CASSPNSGREETQYF.

There are many counts of this clonotype. The chain is built from TRBV7-6 and TRBJ2-2, with D possibly TRBD1 on 5 matching bases. Germline loops: CDR1 SGHVS, CDR2 FNYEAQ. The CDR3 totals 16 residues. Trimming pared 1 base from V and 7 bases from J, leaving 16 bases between. DNA of the CDR3: TGTGCCAGCAGCTTAGTTGCCAGGGAAAAGGTCGGGGAGCTGTTTTTT. This translates into CASSLVAREKVGELFF.

This clonotype was counted ten times or more. V gene TRBV12-3 or TRBV12-4 combines with J gene TRBJ2-4, with 9 bases matching TRBD1. V was clipped by 1 base and J by 8 bases; unmatched bases: 6. The CDR3 contains 15 residues. The CDR3 loop is CASSLGQGVGDIQYF. Written as DNA, the CDR3 is TGTGCCAGCAGTTTAGGACAGGGGGTGGGGGACATTCAGTACTTC.

V usage is TRBV7-9 and J usage is TRBJ1-5; no reliable D call. Deletions cut 5 bases from V and 2 bases from J, with 10 bases between. The germline CDR1 and CDR2 sequences are SEHNR and FQNEAQ (reference sequence). The CDR3 has 14 residues. The CDR3 DNA is TGTGCCAGCAGCCTGCAAGATGGCAATCAGCCCCAGCATTTT. Translating it yields CASSLQDGNQPQHF.

The V call is TRBV7-6, the J call TRBJ2-1; the D is unclear. Germline CDR1 and CDR2: SGHVS and FNYEAQ. The V end was cut by 5 bases, the J end by 8 bases, with 13 bases between. The CDR3 is made up of 13 amino acids. The CDR3 protein is CASSPVGDDEQFF. In nucleotides, the CDR3 is TGTGCCAGCAGCCCAGTGGGCGACGATGAGCAGTTCTTC.

The DNA for the CDR3 is TGTGCCATCGGAGGTAGCGGGAGCACAGATACGCAGTATTTT. As protein: CAIGGSGSTDTQYF. The chain recombines TRBV6-2 or TRBV6-3 with TRBJ2-3, with 7 nucleotides matching TRBD2. Germline V lookup: CDR1 MNHEY, CDR2 SVGEGT. This CDR3 comprises 14 residues. V shed 10 bases and J 0 bases; nucleotides not matched to a gene: 7.

V gene TRBV7-2 combines with J gene TRBJ2-5; 7 positions match TRBD1. Germline CDR1 reads SGHTA; CDR2 reads FQGNSA. The ends lost 5 bases at V and 5 bases at J; junction bases unmatched: 8. The CDR3 runs to 14 residues. CDR3 amino acids: CASSPQRGRETQYF. CDR3 nucleotide sequence: TGTGCCAGCAGCCCACAAAGGGGGCGGGAGACCCAGTACTTC.